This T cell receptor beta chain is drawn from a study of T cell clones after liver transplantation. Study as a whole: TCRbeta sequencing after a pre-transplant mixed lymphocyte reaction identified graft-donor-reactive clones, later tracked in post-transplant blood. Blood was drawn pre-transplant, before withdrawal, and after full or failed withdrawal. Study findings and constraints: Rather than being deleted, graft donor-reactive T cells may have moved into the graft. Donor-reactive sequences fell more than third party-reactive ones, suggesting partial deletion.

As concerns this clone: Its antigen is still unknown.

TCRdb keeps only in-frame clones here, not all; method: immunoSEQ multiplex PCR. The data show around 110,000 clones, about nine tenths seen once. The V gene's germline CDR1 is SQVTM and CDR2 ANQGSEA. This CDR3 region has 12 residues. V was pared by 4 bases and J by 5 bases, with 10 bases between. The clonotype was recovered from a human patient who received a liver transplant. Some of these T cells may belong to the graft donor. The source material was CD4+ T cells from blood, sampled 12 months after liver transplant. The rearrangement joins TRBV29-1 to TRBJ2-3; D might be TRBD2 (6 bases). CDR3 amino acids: CSVGGAGDTQYF. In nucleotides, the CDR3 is TGCAGCGTTGGCGGGGCTGGAGATACGCAGTATTTT.